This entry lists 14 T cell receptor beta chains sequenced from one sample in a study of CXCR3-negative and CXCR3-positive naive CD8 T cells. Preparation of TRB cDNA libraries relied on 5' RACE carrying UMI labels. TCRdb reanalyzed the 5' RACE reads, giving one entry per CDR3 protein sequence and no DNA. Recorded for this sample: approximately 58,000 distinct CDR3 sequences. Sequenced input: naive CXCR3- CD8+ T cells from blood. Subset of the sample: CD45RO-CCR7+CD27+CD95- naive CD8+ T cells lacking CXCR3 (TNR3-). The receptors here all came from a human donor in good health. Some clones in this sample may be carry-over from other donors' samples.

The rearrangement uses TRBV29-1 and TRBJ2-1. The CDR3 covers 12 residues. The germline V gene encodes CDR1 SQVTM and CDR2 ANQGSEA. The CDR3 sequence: CSVATGYNEQFF.

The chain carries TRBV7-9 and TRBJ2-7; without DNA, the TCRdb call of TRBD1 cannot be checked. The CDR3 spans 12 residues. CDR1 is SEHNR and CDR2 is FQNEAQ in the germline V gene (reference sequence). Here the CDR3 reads CASSRDRDEQYF.

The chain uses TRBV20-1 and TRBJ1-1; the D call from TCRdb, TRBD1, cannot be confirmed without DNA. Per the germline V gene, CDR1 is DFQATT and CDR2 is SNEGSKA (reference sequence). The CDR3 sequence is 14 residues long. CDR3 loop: CSARGTGVETEAFF.

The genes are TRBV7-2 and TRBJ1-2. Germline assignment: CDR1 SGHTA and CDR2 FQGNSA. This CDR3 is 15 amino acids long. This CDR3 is CASTPWSSNNYGYTF.

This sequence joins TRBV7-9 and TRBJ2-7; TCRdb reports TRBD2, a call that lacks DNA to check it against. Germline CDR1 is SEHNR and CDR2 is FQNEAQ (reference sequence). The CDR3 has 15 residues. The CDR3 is CASSLDRREGDEQYF.

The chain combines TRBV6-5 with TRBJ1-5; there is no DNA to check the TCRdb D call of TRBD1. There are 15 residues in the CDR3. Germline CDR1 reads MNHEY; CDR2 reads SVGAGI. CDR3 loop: CASSPTGAPNQPQHF.

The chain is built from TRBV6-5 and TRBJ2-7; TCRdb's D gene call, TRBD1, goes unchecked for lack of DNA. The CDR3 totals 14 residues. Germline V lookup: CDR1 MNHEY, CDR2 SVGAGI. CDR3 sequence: CASSLSMPGYEQYF.

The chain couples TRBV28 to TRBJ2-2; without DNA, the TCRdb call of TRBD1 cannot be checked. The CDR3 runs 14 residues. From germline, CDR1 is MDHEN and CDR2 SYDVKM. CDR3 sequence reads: CASSDRANTGELFF.

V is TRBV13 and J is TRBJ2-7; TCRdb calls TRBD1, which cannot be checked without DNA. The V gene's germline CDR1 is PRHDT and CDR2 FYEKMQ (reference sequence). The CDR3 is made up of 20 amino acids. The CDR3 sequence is CASSLGIRGGTSIYSYEQYF.

The chain's CDR3 is CASSQGGIAYEQYF. The chain joins TRBV4-1 to TRBJ2-7. The CDR3 is 14 residues long. Germline V CDR1 and CDR2: MGHRA, YSYEKL.

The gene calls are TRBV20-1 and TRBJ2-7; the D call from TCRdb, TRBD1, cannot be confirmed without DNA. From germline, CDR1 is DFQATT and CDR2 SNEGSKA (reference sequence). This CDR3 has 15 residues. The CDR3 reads CSARDRDRVSYEQYF.

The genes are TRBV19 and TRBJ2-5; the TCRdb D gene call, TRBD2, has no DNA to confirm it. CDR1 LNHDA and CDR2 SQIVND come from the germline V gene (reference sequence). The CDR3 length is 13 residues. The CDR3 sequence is CAAWPGLQETQYF.

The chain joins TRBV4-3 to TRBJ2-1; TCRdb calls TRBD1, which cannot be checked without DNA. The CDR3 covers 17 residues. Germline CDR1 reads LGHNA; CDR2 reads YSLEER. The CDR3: CASSQDRSGTVYNEQFF.

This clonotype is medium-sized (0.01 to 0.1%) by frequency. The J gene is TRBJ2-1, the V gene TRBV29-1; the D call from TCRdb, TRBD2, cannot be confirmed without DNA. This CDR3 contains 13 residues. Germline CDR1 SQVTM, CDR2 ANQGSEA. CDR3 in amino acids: CSVEGGRTFIQFF.